This T cell receptor beta chain was recovered during a study of molecular identifiers for immune sequencing clone quantification (dated by TCRdb to the late 2010s). At the level of the whole study: For a replicate experiment, RNA from roughly 20,000 or 100,000 naive CD8 T cells was divided into five aliquots, and four of the five aliquots were sequenced. This methods study used CD8 T cells to benchmark TCR RNA copy counting and molecular-identifier clustering-based TCR repertoire sequencing (MIDCIRS). What the research found in general, with its limitations: Spiked-in Jurkat TCR RNA equivalent to a single cell was reported to be detectable even among 800,000 to 1,000,000 naive CD8 T cells. Modeling indicated about 3 TCR RNA copies recovered per cell, compared with 9 to 10 by digital PCR, which implies a capture efficiency of approximately 30%. When barcode sub-clustering was omitted, TCR diversity was inflated by chimeric consensus sequences, with chimeras reaching as high as 47%. Identical TCR molecules sharing a barcode could cause highly expanded clone sizes to be underestimated. In CMV-specific effector cells, clones with more than 20 RNA copies accounted for over 99% of molecules, whereas in naive cells such clones accounted for under 1%. Spiked-in Jurkat TCR RNA (approximately eleven copies' worth), which is not part of the donor repertoire, was contained in the naive libraries.

V is reduced by 3 bases and J by 3 bases, leaving a spacing of 9 bases between them. Including cysteine and phenylalanine, the CDR3 has 14 amino acids. Just CDR3 DNA is preserved here, 42 bases in frame from base 1. The germline V gene gives CDR1 as SGHVS and CDR2 as FNYEAQ. Libraries of naive CD8 T cells were built from anywhere between about 18,000 and 1,000,000 sorted cells, with 10%, 30% or 50% of the purified RNA used. Naive CD8 T cells, defined as CD8+CD4-CCR7+CD45RA+, were FACS-sorted into RLT Plus buffer on a BD FACSAria II. Ten to eleven TCR copies' worth of Jurkat RNA were spiked into about 19,000-1,100,000 naive CD8 T cell samples to test detection sensitivity. CD8 T cells were enriched with RosetteSep CD8+ T Cell Enrichment Cocktail and Ficoll-Paque, followed by ACK red cell lysis. This clonotype was observed at least ten times. Its antigen is unknown. Within one base of it there is no much larger clone, and no base qualities were kept.

The library was obtained by PCR. TCRdb lists the instrument as Illumina HiSeq 4000. Bulk TCR libraries were generated as previously described, with the TCR primers listed in Table S5 used. The Qiagen AllPrep DNA/RNA kit was used to purify total RNA. Before analysis, reads from multiple sequencing runs of the same library were pooled. The authors' analysis ran thus. Only reads with exact TCR constant sequence were kept, trimmed to 150 nt, and grouped by their 12-nt molecular barcodes. Within each barcode group, reads were sub-clustered at a 15% Levenshtein threshold, and quality-weighted consensus sequences were built per RNA molecule. Non-functional sequences were excluded, and lower-count sequences lying one edit away from another sequence were also excluded. Based on fitting two negative binomial distributions, any barcode sub-cluster with under 20% of the maximum read count was discarded. TCRdb itself trimmed the public reads at Q25 with fastp, ran MiXCR and retained productive beta chains. Here each entry gathers all rows of one CDR3 protein and keeps the most common genes and DNA. These V and J calls derive from TCRdb rather than the authors' analysis. Within this sample are some 66,000 distinct CDR3 sequences, with about a fifth of them counted one time only. Of the sample, about 1.5% is held by the ten largest clones.

The TCR originated in a human donor in good health. Some libraries in this study had Jurkat cell RNA spiked in. Sequencing input: naive CD8+ T cells from blood, with Jurkat cell RNA spiked in. Explained via the paper, the cell subset or site label denotes: FACS-sorted CD8+CD4-CCR7+CD45RA+ naive T cells. Recombination connected TRBV7-6 to TRBJ2-1; the D gene cannot be resolved reliably. The bases read TGTGCCAGCAGCTTCAGCCAAAACTACAATGAGCAGTTCTTC. This translates into CASSFSQNYNEQFF.